One and the same sample provided the 21 T cell receptor beta chains below, sequenced in a study of shared clonotypes between healthy human individuals. Sequenced by immunoSEQ multiplex PCR; TCRdb stores in-frame clones only, minus some. The sample records about 960,000 clones, about 80% being singletons. The sample consisted of memory CD4+ T cells sorted from blood. Subset described: CD45RA-negative fraction. The receptors were gathered from a young man in good health.

This clone has a handful of counts. This chain joins TRBV27 and TRBJ2-7; 11 positions match TRBD1. This CDR3 has 15 residues. The V segment lost 8 bases and the J segment 1 base; nucleotides outside the gene matches: 7. Germline values: CDR1 MNHEY, CDR2 SMNVEV (reference sequence). This CDR3 is CASGSGQGASYEQYF. For the CDR3, the DNA is TGTGCCAGCGGCTCCGGACAGGGGGCTTCCTACGAGCAGTACTTC.

This clone was detected only a few times. The chain has TRBV7-8 and TRBJ2-3; maybe TRBD2 (7 bases). There are 13 residues in the CDR3. Germline-derived CDR1 and CDR2 are SGHVS and FQNEAQ. Trimming cost V 2 bases and J 11 bases, with 14 bases left between them. The CDR3 reads CASSLREGGEQYF. CDR3 in DNA: TGTGCCAGCAGCTTAAGGGAGGGGGGTGAGCAGTATTTT.

On this clone itself: Within the sample, other DNA sequences also encode this same CDR3. The rearrangement links TRBV10-3 to TRBJ2-6; D call uncertain. V gave up 6 bases and J gave up 0 bases, with 6 bases separating them. CDR3 length equals 14 residues. The germline V gene has CDR1 ENHRY and CDR2 SYGVKD. CDR3 coding DNA: TGTGCCATCAGCGTTTCCTCTGGGGCCAACGTCCTGACTTTC. Protein product: CAISVSSGANVLTF.

V gene TRBV10-3 combines with J gene TRBJ2-3; perhaps TRBD1 as D (5 bases). This CDR3 is built from 16 residues. Trimming stripped 0 bases from V and 0 bases from J, with 10 bases between. The germline V gene encodes CDR1 ENHRY and CDR2 SYGVKD. The CDR3 DNA follows: TGTGCCATCAGTGAGTCCCTGCAGGGAAGCACAGATACGCAGTATTTT. It translates to CAISESLQGSTDTQYF.

This chain links TRBV30 with TRBJ2-5; the D call may be TRBD1 or TRBD2 (5 bases each). The J call may be wrong; the DNA end is better matched by TRBJ2-7. The CDR3 length is 15 residues. The germline V gene encodes CDR1 GTSNPN and CDR2 SVGIG (reference sequence). The CDR3 region is CAWSGRGMGPYEQYF. CDR3 bases: TGTGCCTGGAGTGGACGAGGGATGGGACCCTACGAGCAGTACTTC.

The gene calls are TRBV6-4 and TRBJ2-2; D not certain. V lost 3 bases and J lost 2, with 7 bases in between. The germline V gene encodes CDR1 MRHNA and CDR2 SNTAGT. CDR3 length: 14 residues. CDR3 residues: CASSELRNTGELFF. CDR3 nucleotide sequence: TGTGCCAGCAGTGAATTGCGAAACACCGGGGAGCTGTTTTTT.

V is TRBV28 and J is TRBJ1-6; D is perhaps TRBD1 (6 bases). Germline V CDR1 and CDR2: MDHEN, SYDVKM. The CDR3 consists of 15 residues. V lost 5 bases, J lost 6 bases, and 14 bases lay in between. This CDR3 is CASSIPDSFNSPLHF. CDR3 coding DNA: TGTGCCAGCAGTATCCCGGACAGCTTTAATTCACCCCTCCACTTT.

In this sample, this clone turned up a few times. This chain links TRBV6-5 with TRBJ2-3, with a tentative D call TRBD2 (6 bases). Trimming removed 0 bases at V and 5 bases at J, with 12 bases between. The germline CDR1 and CDR2 sequences are MNHEY and SVGAGI. The CDR3 runs 15 residues. The CDR3 region has the DNA TGTGCCAGCAGTTACTCGGGGGGATTCAGAGATACGCAGTATTTT. Translation gives CASSYSGGFRDTQYF.

J is TRBJ2-7 and V is TRBV6-1, with 10 bases aligning to TRBD1. Germline CDR1 reads MNHNS; CDR2 reads SASEGT. V shed 8 bases and J 7 bases; nucleotides not matched to a gene: 8. The CDR3 contains 13 residues. CDR3 amino acids: CASDDRGLGEQYF. DNA for the CDR3: TGTGCCAGCGATGACAGGGGGCTTGGGGAGCAGTACTTC.

This chain uses TRBV10-1 with TRBJ2-3; 15 bases align to TRBD2. Germline V gene data show CDR1 as WNHNN and CDR2 as SYGVQD (reference sequence). The CDR3 is 16 amino acids. The V segment lost 5 bases and the J segment 3 bases; nucleotides outside the gene matches: 3. The CDR3 DNA follows: TGCGCCAGCAGTCGGACTAGCGGGGGGGCAACAGATACGCAGTATTTT. Translation: CASSRTSGGATDTQYF.

The chain couples TRBV4-1 to TRBJ2-4; D might be TRBD2 (6 bases). The ends were cut back, 4 bases at V and 8 bases at J, with 21 bases in the middle. Germline V gives CDR1 MGHRA, CDR2 YSYEKL. The CDR3 runs 16 residues. Written as DNA, the CDR3 is TGCGCCAGCAGCCTACAGGCGTCTAGCGTTAAGGACATTCAGTACTTC. Translating gives CASSLQASSVKDIQYF.

The rearrangement joins TRBV6-1 to TRBJ2-7; TRBD1 matches 11 bases. CDR3 length: 15 residues. CDR1 and CDR2 (germline): MNHNS, SASEGT. Unmatched junction bases numbered 9, after V lost 7 bases and J lost 4 bases. CDR3 residues: CASITGTGGIYEQYF. The CDR3 DNA sequence: TGTGCCAGCATCACCGGGACAGGGGGTATTTACGAGCAGTACTTC.

The gene calls are TRBV29-1 and TRBJ2-1, with 10 bases lining up with TRBD2. J was trimmed by 8 bases and V by 6 bases; bases with no gene match: 10. From germline, CDR1 is SQVTM and CDR2 ANQGSEA. CDR3 length: 14 residues. Here the CDR3 reads CSVQAGGPGDEQFF. The CDR3 region has the DNA TGCAGCGTCCAAGCGGGAGGGCCAGGAGATGAGCAGTTCTTC.

The chain recombines TRBV10-1 with TRBJ2-2; 8 bases are shared with TRBD2. This CDR3 contains 15 residues. Germline V lookup: CDR1 WNHNN, CDR2 SYGVQD (reference sequence). The ends lost 9 bases at V and 3 bases at J; junction bases unmatched: 9. The DNA for the CDR3 is TGCGCCAGTGAGGGGCGGGGGGCCTACACCGGGGAGCTGTTTTTT. Its protein is CASEGRGAYTGELFF.

This clone was recorded once. The chain links TRBV18 to TRBJ1-2, with 9 bases fitting TRBD1. V was clipped by 1 base and J by 6 bases; unmatched bases: 9. Per the germline V gene, CDR1 is KGHSH and CDR2 is LQKENI. The CDR3 is 16 amino acids. In DNA form, the CDR3 reads TGTGCCAGCTCACCACAGGGACAGGGATCACTAAATGGCTACACCTTC. As protein: CASSPQGQGSLNGYTF.

The chain uses TRBV25-1 and TRBJ1-1; no definite D call. V shed 1 base and J shed 0 bases, with 9 bases lying between them. The CDR3 length is 15 residues. Germline CDR1 MGHDK, CDR2 SYGVNS. CDR3 DNA: TGTGCCAGCAGTGAATTCGCAGCCCTGAACACTGAAGCTTTCTTT. This sequence encodes CASSEFAALNTEAFF.

This clone was detected only a few times. V and J are TRBV19 and TRBJ1-1; D is unresolved. Per the germline V gene, CDR1 is LNHDA and CDR2 is SQIVND (reference sequence). The CDR3 has 10 amino acids. V was shortened by 6 bases and J by 4 bases, with 3 bases between the two germline ends. This CDR3 reads CASRSTEAFF. The CDR3 bases are TGTGCCAGTAGGTCCACTGAAGCTTTCTTT.

The chain is built from TRBV5-1 and TRBJ2-7; D is possibly TRBD1 (5 bases). The germline gives CDR1 SGHRS, CDR2 YFSETQ. V was shortened by 2 bases and J by 5 bases, with 14 bases between the two germline ends. The CDR3 has 14 residues. The CDR3 nucleotides read TGCGCCAGCAGCTTTTCAGGGCGGAACGACGAGCAGTACTTC. The encoded protein is CASSFSGRNDEQYF.

This clone was seen a handful of times. This sequence joins TRBV7-6 and TRBJ2-2; tentative D call: TRBD2 (5 bases). Germline CDR1 and CDR2: SGHVS and FNYEAQ. V lost 2 bases, J lost 5 bases, and 9 bases lay in between. CDR3 length: 14 amino acids. The CDR3 DNA sequence: TGTGCCAGCAGCTTATGGGGAGATACCGGGGAGCTGTTTTTT. The encoded protein is CASSLWGDTGELFF.

The chain is built from TRBV7-2 and TRBJ2-5; D is possibly TRBD1 (6 bases). Germline CDR1 and CDR2: SGHTA and FQGNSA. This CDR3 is built from 13 residues. The V end lost 8 bases, the J end lost 1 base, and 11 bases lay between the germline ends. The chain's CDR3 is CASLRGPQETQYF. In nucleotides, the CDR3 is TGTGCCAGCCTCAGGGGCCCCCAAGAGACCCAGTACTTC.

J is TRBJ2-1 and V is TRBV11-2; TRBD1 matches 8 bases. CDR1 is SGHAT, CDR2 FQNNGV, per germline. The V segment lost 5 bases and the J segment 4 bases; nucleotides outside the gene matches: 7. The CDR3 has 15 residues. The CDR3, as DNA: TGTGCCAGCAGCCCGGACAGGGATCCGTACAATGAGCAGTTCTTC. This gives the protein CASSPDRDPYNEQFF.